A single sample is the source of the 17 T cell receptor beta chains below, sequenced in a study of blood T cells in healthy people across ages. Using a J-beta primer mix together with a sample-barcoded 5' primer, a second PCR was run for roughly 7 to 11 cycles. TCRdb fed the 5' RACE reads into MiXCR, producing one record per CDR3 protein. The repertoire holds 1.5 million to 2 million distinct CDR3 sequences, with roughly 28% as singletons. The sample consisted of blood. These receptors originate from a woman aged 25 to 39 in good health.

This clonotype was counted at least ten times. The chain has TRBV29-1 and TRBJ2-4; 7 bases align to TRBD1. This CDR3 contains 12 residues. The ends lost 7 bases at V and 4 bases at J; junction bases unmatched: 4. Germline CDR1 SQVTM, CDR2 ANQGSEA. CDR3 in DNA: TGCAGCGCCCCGGGACAGAAAAACATTCAGTACTTC. This gives the protein CSAPGQKNIQYF. The variable domain in full, completed from reference TRBV29-1 and TRBJ2-4, reads SAVISQKPSRDICQRGTSLTIQCQVDSQVTMMFWYRQQPGQSLTLIATANQGSEATYESGFVIDKFPISRPNLTFSTLTVSNMSPEDSSIYLCSAPGQKNIQYFGAGTRLSVL.

This chain joins TRBV20-1 and TRBJ1-6; D call uncertain. Trimming pared 3 bases from V and 5 bases from J, leaving 8 bases between. Germline CDR1 DFQATT, CDR2 SNEGSKA (reference sequence). CDR3 length equals 13 residues. CDR3 coding DNA: TGCAGTGCTAGTAGGCAGAATAATTCACCCCTCCACTTT. The encoded protein is CSASRQNNSPLHF.

There are a few counts of this clonotype. This chain uses TRBV5-1 with TRBJ1-2; weak D call: TRBD1 (5 bases). The germline V and J ends were trimmed by 2 bases and 0 bases, with 14 bases remaining between them. There are 16 residues in the CDR3. CDR1 SGHRS and CDR2 YFSETQ come from the germline V gene. CDR3 loop: CASSLDAGATNYGYTF. The CDR3 DNA reads as TGCGCCAGCAGCTTAGACGCCGGGGCCACTAACTATGGCTACACCTTC.

The V gene is TRBV7-2, the J gene TRBJ1-1; TRBD1 might be the D (6 bases). Germline V lookup: CDR1 SGHTA, CDR2 FQGNSA. V gave up 5 bases and J gave up 1 base, with 14 bases separating them. The length of the CDR3 is 15 residues. The CDR3 protein is CASSPNPGQNTEAFF. Here the CDR3 DNA reads TGTGCCAGCAGCCCTAACCCGGGACAGAACACTGAAGCTTTCTTT.

This clonotype occurred many times. The chain is built from TRBV15 and TRBJ2-3; a possible D gene is TRBD1 (6 bases). Germline V gene data show CDR1 as LNHNV and CDR2 as YYDKDF (reference sequence). The CDR3 loop spans 15 amino acids. The V end lost 3 bases, the J end lost 1 base, and 11 bases lay between the germline ends. As DNA, the CDR3 is TGTGCCACCAGCAGGAGGGCAGGGGGCACAGATACGCAGTATTTT. Translated: CATSRRAGGTDTQYF.

The genes are TRBV28 and TRBJ2-3; D gene unclear. Germline V gene sequence: CDR1 MDHEN, CDR2 SYDVKM. This CDR3 has 11 residues. Trimming cost V 2 bases and J 8 bases, with 5 bases left between them. The CDR3: CASSLHPTQYF. The CDR3 bases are TGTGCCAGCAGTTTACACCCTACGCAGTATTTT.

The gene calls are TRBV2 and TRBJ1-2, with 12 bases that match TRBD1. The CDR3 is made up of 14 amino acids. Germline V gives CDR1 SNHLY, CDR2 FYNNEI. J lost 7 bases, V lost 8 bases, and 8 bases had no gene match. The CDR3 protein is CASERGQGAVGYTF. The CDR3 nucleotides read TGTGCCAGCGAGAGGGGACAGGGGGCGGTTGGCTACACCTTC.

This clonotype has only a few counts. V usage is TRBV20-1 and J usage is TRBJ2-3; D ambiguous. CDR1 and CDR2 from the germline V gene are DFQATT and SNEGSKA (reference sequence). This CDR3 comprises 14 residues. V lost 1 base to trimming and J lost 1 base, with 9 bases between them. CDR3 nucleotide sequence: TGCAGTGCTAGAGTACCTTTTGGCACAGATACGCAGTATTTT. The encoded protein is CSARVPFGTDTQYF.

The chain links TRBV28 to TRBJ2-3; 12 nucleotides align to TRBD1. The junction had 3 bases not matched to a gene; V was cut back by 3 bases and J by 5 bases. CDR1 is MDHEN, CDR2 SYDVKM, per germline. The CDR3 runs to 15 residues. CDR3 nucleotides: TGTGCCAGCAGTTTGGGGACAGGGGGCATAGATACGCAGTATTTT. Protein product: CASSLGTGGIDTQYF.

As to this clonotype: A much larger clone sits a single nucleotide away, making a read error possible. The chain carries TRBV29-1 and TRBJ2-1; 8 bases agree with TRBD2. Per the germline V gene, CDR1 is SQVTM and CDR2 is ANQGSEA. Losses at the gene ends were 0 bases for V and 9 bases for J; bases not matched to a gene: 10. This CDR3 spans 15 amino acids. The CDR3 here is CSVEENREGRGEQFF. CDR3 DNA: TGCAGCGTTGAAGAGAACCGGGAGGGCCGGGGTGAGCAGTTCTTC.

This clonotype was detected ten times or more. This chain uses TRBV6-5 with TRBJ2-4; 12 nucleotides line up with TRBD1. The CDR3 length is 17 residues. V was pared by 2 bases and J by 2 bases, with 4 bases of the junction left unmatched. Germline V gene data show CDR1 as MNHEY and CDR2 as SVGAGI. As DNA, the CDR3 is TGTGCCAGCAGTTACACCGGGACAGGGGGCACCAAAAACATTCAGTACTTC. It is translated as CASSYTGTGGTKNIQYF.

This clonotype was counted at least ten times. V is TRBV7-2 and J is TRBJ2-1; 8 bases are a match to TRBD2. CDR1 and CDR2 (germline): SGHTA, FQGNSA. The CDR3 totals 16 residues. V shed 6 bases, J shed 1 base, and the junction held 8 bases outside the gene matches. Here the CDR3 DNA reads TGTGCCAGCAGGCTGAGCGGGGGCAAATCCTACAATGAGCAGTTCTTC. Its translation: CASRLSGGKSYNEQFF. Complete variable domain (other parts from reference TRBV7-2 and TRBJ2-1): GAGVSQSPSNKVTEKGKDVELRCDPISGHTALYWYRQSLGQGLEFLIYFQGNSAPDKSGLPSDRFSAERTGGSVSTLTIQRTQQEDSAVYLCASRLSGGKSYNEQFFGPGTRLTVL.

The chain is built from TRBV6-2 or TRBV6-3 and TRBJ1-5; unclear D gene. Trimming removed 6 bases at V and 5 bases at J, with 17 bases between. Germline V gene sequence: CDR1 MNHEY, CDR2 SVGEGT. This CDR3 spans 15 amino acids. DNA for the CDR3: TGTGCCAGCAGCTTTCAAGCGACTCTGCATCAGCCCCAGCATTTT. This encodes CASSFQATLHQPQHF.

Of note for this clonotype: A much more abundant neighbour one base away suggests this may be a read error. The chain couples TRBV11-2 to TRBJ2-7; 8 nucleotides line up with TRBD2. This CDR3 is 14 amino acids long. Germline lookup yields CDR1 SGHAT and CDR2 FQNNGV. Trimming cost V 6 bases and J 6 bases; bases outside gene matches: 10. This chain's CDR3 is CASRLMRGDSEQYF. The CDR3 nucleotides read TGTGCCAGCAGGCTTATGCGGGGGGATAGCGAGCAGTACTTC.

The V call is TRBV5-1, the J call TRBJ2-4, with 9 positions matching TRBD2. The V and J ends lost 7 bases and 6 bases, in that order; junction bases with no gene match: 11. The CDR3 length is 15 residues. Germline V gives CDR1 SGHRS, CDR2 YFSETQ. The chain's CDR3 is CASRRGERGANIQYF. The DNA for the CDR3 is TGCGCCAGCCGCCGGGGTGAGCGGGGGGCAAACATTCAGTACTTC.

The chain combines TRBV7-9 with TRBJ2-1, with 7 bases identical to TRBD2. Germline loops: CDR1 SEHNR, CDR2 FQNEAQ (reference sequence). This CDR3 is built from 19 residues. V trimming: 5 bases; J trimming: 0 bases; junction bases outside the gene matches: 16. CDR3 residues: CASSPRLRRGISSYNEQFF. The CDR3 nucleotides are TGTGCCAGCAGCCCTCGGCTAAGGCGGGGGATAAGCTCCTACAATGAGCAGTTCTTC.

The V gene is TRBV7-2, the J gene TRBJ1-2; possible D gene TRBD1, 5 bases. Trimming shortened V by 5 bases and J by 6 bases, and 19 bases separated the two germline ends. CDR3 length: 15 amino acids. Germline loops: CDR1 SGHTA, CDR2 FQGNSA. DNA for the CDR3: TGTGCCAGCAGCCCTTCGAGAGGGGATAGGGATGGCTACACCTTC. This sequence encodes CASSPSRGDRDGYTF.